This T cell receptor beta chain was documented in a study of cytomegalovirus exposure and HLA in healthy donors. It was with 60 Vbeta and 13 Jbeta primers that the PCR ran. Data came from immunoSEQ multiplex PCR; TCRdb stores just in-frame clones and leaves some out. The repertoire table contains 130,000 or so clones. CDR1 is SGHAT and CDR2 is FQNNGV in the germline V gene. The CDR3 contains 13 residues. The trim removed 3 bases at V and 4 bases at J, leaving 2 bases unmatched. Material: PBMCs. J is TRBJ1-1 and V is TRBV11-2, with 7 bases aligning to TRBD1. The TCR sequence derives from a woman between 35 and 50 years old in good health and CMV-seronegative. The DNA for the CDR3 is TGTGCCAGCAGCTTTCAGGGGGGCACTGAAGCTTTCTTT. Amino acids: CASSFQGGTEAFF.